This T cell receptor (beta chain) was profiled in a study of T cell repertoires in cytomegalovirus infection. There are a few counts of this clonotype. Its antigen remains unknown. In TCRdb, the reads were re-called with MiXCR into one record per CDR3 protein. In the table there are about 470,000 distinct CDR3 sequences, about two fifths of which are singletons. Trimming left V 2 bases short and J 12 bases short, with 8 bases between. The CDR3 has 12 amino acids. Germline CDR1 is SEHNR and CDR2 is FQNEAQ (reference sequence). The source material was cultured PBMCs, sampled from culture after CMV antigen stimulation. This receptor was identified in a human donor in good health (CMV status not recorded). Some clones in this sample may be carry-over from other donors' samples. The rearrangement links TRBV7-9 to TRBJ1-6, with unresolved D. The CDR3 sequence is CASSLQSGPLHF. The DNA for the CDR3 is TGTGCCAGCAGCTTACAATCCGGACCCCTCCACTTT. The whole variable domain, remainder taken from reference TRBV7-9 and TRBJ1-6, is DTGVSQNPRHKITKRGQNVTFRCDPISEHNRLYWYRQTLGQGPEFLTYFQNEAQLEKSRLLSDRFSAERPKGSFSTLEIQRTEQGDSAMYLCASSLQSGPLHFGNGTRLTVT.